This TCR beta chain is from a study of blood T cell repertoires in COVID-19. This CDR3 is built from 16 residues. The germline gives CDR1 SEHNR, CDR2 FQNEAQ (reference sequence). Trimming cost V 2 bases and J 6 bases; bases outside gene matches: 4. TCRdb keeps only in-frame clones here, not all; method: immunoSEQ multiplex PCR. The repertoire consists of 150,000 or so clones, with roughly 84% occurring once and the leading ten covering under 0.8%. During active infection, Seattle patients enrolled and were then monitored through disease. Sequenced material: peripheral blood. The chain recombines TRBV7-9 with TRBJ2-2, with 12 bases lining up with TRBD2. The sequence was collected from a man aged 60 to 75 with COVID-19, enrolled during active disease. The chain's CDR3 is CASSLKTSGSSGELFF. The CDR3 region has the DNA TGTGCCAGCAGCTTAAAGACTAGCGGGAGTTCCGGGGAGCTGTTTTTT.